This T cell receptor (beta chain) emerged from a study of a mutant IDH1 vaccine in newly diagnosed glioma. Overall study: Averaging approximately 42 years of age, treated patients were approximately 62% male and approximately 40% female.

Losses at the gene ends were 4 bases for V and 7 bases for J; bases not matched to a gene: 1. The CDR3 is made up of 11 amino acids. Germline lookup yields CDR1 PRHDT and CDR2 FYEKMQ (reference sequence). Concerning this clone: Its antigen is not known.

Specified time point: week 23, last vaccination. Every single dose of the vaccine, 300 ug of mutant IDH1 20-mer peptide, came with topical imiquimod. Only in-frame clones appear in the TCRdb table, and some are missing; sequencing was by immunoSEQ multiplex PCR. The table includes 50,000 to 70,000 clones, over 70% detected once. The rearrangement links TRBV13 to TRBJ2-7; 7 bases fit TRBD2. The receptor was derived from a man aged 40-49 years with glioma. The specimen comprised PBMCs, sampled from a glioma patient whose treatment included an IDH1 peptide vaccine. The DNA of the CDR3 is TGTGCCAGCAGCTGGGGAGGGGAGCAGTACTTC. It encodes CASSWGGEQYF. The whole variable domain, filled in from reference TRBV13 and TRBJ2-7, reads AAGVIQSPRHLIKEKRETATLKCYPIPRHDTVYWYQQGPGQDPQFLISFYEKMQSDKGSIPDRFSAQQFSDYHSELNMSSLELGDSALYFCASSWGGEQYFGPGTRLTVT.